The TCR beta chain under discussion was sequenced for a study of T cell repertoires in cytomegalovirus infection. Study at large: Recently described HLA-C-restricted plus well-studied HLA-B-restricted CMV epitopes were used. CMV infection together with matching HLA type was indicated by public TCR beta signatures.

This clonotype was seen only a few times. What it binds is unknown. TCRdb independently ran MiXCR on the reads; one entry per CDR3 protein. The table lists about 770,000 distinct CDR3 sequences, 25% to 30% of them singletons, with under 15% in the top ten. This CDR3 is built from 14 residues. The germline V gene has CDR1 SNHLY and CDR2 FYNNEI. V lost 7 bases to trimming and J lost 3 bases; unmatched junction nucleotides: 5. V usage is TRBV2 and J usage is TRBJ2-7; 11 bases are shared with TRBD1. This clonotype was obtained from a human donor in good health (CMV status not recorded). Some clones in this sample may be carry-over from other donors' samples. Specimen: cultured CD8+ T cells from PBMCs, collected from culture after CMV antigen stimulation. Here the CDR3 reads CASIRTGGHYEQYF. DNA of the CDR3: TGTGCCAGCATCCGGACAGGGGGCCACTACGAGCAGTACTTC.